Below, one T cell receptor (beta chain) is given with its context. Its antigen is unidentified. The PCR employed 60 Vbeta primers together with 13 Jbeta primers. Assay used: immunoSEQ multiplex PCR; TCRdb lists only in-frame clones, some missing. The sample has some 200,000 clones; around 80% are singletons. The data originate from a study of cytomegalovirus exposure and HLA in healthy donors. Study results and caveats: Analysis was carried out at a later point, and it linked a missense DCLRE1C variant to TCR beta V- and J-gene trimming. From TCR beta sequences, most subjects' HLA-A and HLA-B alleles were reportedly predicted accurately. A few V segments could not be told apart, such as TRBV6-2 and TRBV6-3, and were left out. In a later analysis, TCR association rates varied by HLA locus: DRB1 most, HLA-C fewest.

The germline CDR1 and CDR2 sequences are SGHVS and FQNEAQ. V shed 2 bases and J shed 3 bases, with 16 bases lying between them. The CDR3 length is 17 residues. The sequence was collected from a young woman in good health and CMV-seropositive. The material sequenced was PBMCs. The chain couples TRBV7-8 to TRBJ1-4; D is undetermined. CDR3 coding DNA: TGTGCCAGCAGCTTACTCGCAGAACCCGCGGCTAATGAAAAACTGTTTTTT. Its translation is CASSLLAEPAANEKLFF.